These 18 T cell receptor beta chains originate from one sample sequenced in a study of cytomegalovirus exposure and HLA in healthy donors. With 60 Vbeta and 13 Jbeta primers, the PCR was carried out. The protocol was immunoSEQ multiplex PCR, while the TCRdb copy is restricted to in-frame clones and leaves out a portion. The data contain about 90,000 clones, around 66% of them singletons. The specimen was PBMCs. The receptor set was obtained from a man in his thirties or forties in good health and CMV-seronegative.

A few counts support this clone. In DNA form, the CDR3 reads TGCGCCAGCAGCTTGGGGTTTTCAGGACTAAACACTGAAGCTTTCTTT. Translation gives CASSLGFSGLNTEAFF. The gene calls are TRBV5-1 and TRBJ1-1; unclear D gene. With 0 bases removed from V and 2 bases from J, the gap between germline ends came to 14 bases. CDR1 is SGHRS, CDR2 YFSETQ, per germline. This CDR3 is 16 amino acids long.

The chain employs TRBV19 and TRBJ2-3; weak D call: TRBD1 (5 bases). V lost 7 bases, J lost 3 bases, and 14 bases lay in between. CDR1 and CDR2 (germline): LNHDA, SQIVND (reference sequence). This CDR3 is 14 amino acids long. CDR3 in DNA: TGTGCCAGTAAGGTTGCCAGGGCGACAGATACGCAGTATTTT. It specifies CASKVARATDTQYF.

The V call is TRBV9, the J call TRBJ2-2, with a possible D match to TRBD2 (7 bases). Trimming shortened V by 2 bases and J by 4 bases, and 12 bases separated the two germline ends. The CDR3 contains 15 residues. From germline, CDR1 is SGDLS and CDR2 YYNGEE. The CDR3 region is CASSVGGGFTGELFF. The DNA of the CDR3 is TGTGCCAGCAGCGTTGGGGGGGGCTTCACCGGGGAGCTGTTTTTT. The variable domain in full, with the rest retrieved from reference TRBV9 and TRBJ2-2, is DSGVTQTPKHLITATGQRVTLRCSPRSGDLSVYWYQQSLDQGLQFLIQYYNGEERAKGNILERFSAQQFPDLHSELNLSSLELGDSALYFCASSVGGGFTGELFFGEGSRLTVL.

J is TRBJ2-1 and V is TRBV29-1; 7 bases fit TRBD2. J was trimmed by 0 bases and V by 7 bases; bases with no gene match: 3. The CDR3 length is 13 residues. Germline CDR1 and CDR2: SQVTM and ANQGSEA. Here the CDR3 DNA reads TGCAGCGCTAGCGGAAGCTCCTACAATGAGCAGTTCTTC. Protein: CSASGSSYNEQFF.

This rearrangement joins TRBV27 to TRBJ2-1; 9 bases agree with TRBD1. CDR3 length: 13 residues. J was trimmed by 10 bases and V by 5 bases; bases with no gene match: 6. Germline values: CDR1 MNHEY, CDR2 SMNVEV (reference sequence). Written as DNA, the CDR3 is TGTGCCAGCAGTCCCGGGACAGGGTACGAGCAGTTCTTC. Its protein is CASSPGTGYEQFF.

In this sample, this clone turned up a few times. The J gene is TRBJ2-5, the V gene TRBV5-1; TRBD2 aligns across 14 bases. Trimming removed 4 bases from V and 5 bases from J; junction bases left unmatched: 7. From germline, CDR1 is SGHRS and CDR2 YFSETQ. The CDR3 is 16 residues long. CDR3: CASSPGLAGGLETQYF. DNA for the CDR3: TGCGCCAGCAGCCCTGGACTAGCGGGGGGCTTGGAGACCCAGTACTTC.

The chain employs TRBV7-8 and TRBJ2-1; D might be TRBD2 (5 bases). CDR3 length: 11 amino acids. V lost 5 bases and J 9 bases, leaving 8 bases between the germline ends. CDR1 SGHVS and CDR2 FQNEAQ come from the germline V gene. The DNA for the CDR3 is TGTGCCAGCAGCCCGGACTGTGAGCAGTTCTTC. Its protein product is CASSPDCEQFF.

CDR3 sequence: CASSLVIAGGGSYEQYF. The CDR3, as DNA: TGCGCCAGCAGCTTGGTGATAGCGGGGGGAGGGTCCTACGAGCAGTACTTC. V and J are TRBV5-1 and TRBJ2-7, with 10 positions matching TRBD2. CDR1 and CDR2 from the germline V gene are SGHRS and YFSETQ. The ends lost 0 bases at V and 1 base at J; junction bases unmatched: 7. The CDR3 spans 17 residues.

The V call is TRBV11-2, the J call TRBJ1-1, with D maybe TRBD1 (5 bases). This CDR3 comprises 15 residues. Germline lookup yields CDR1 SGHAT and CDR2 FQNNGV. The germline V and J ends were trimmed by 2 bases and 0 bases, with 10 bases remaining between them. As DNA, the CDR3 is TGTGCCAGCAGCTTATTAGGCAGGGTGAACACTGAAGCTTTCTTT. Amino acids: CASSLLGRVNTEAFF. Full variable domain (missing parts from reference TRBV11-2 and TRBJ1-1): EAGVAQSPRYKIIEKRQSVAFWCNPISGHATLYWYQQILGQGPKLLIQFQNNGVVDDSQLPKDRFSAERLKGVDSTLKIQPAKLEDSAVYLCASSLLGRVNTEAFFGQGTRLTVV.

The chain has TRBV28 and TRBJ1-4, with TRBD1 matching 7 bases. V lost 5 bases, J lost 8 bases, and 14 bases stayed unmatched. Germline V gene sequence: CDR1 MDHEN, CDR2 SYDVKM. The CDR3 spans 16 residues. CDR3 residues: CASSRPTGVGGEKLFF. The DNA for the CDR3 is TGTGCCAGCAGTCGCCCTACAGGGGTCGGGGGCGAAAAACTGTTTTTT. Together with reference TRBV28 and TRBJ1-4, the CDR3 gives the full variable domain: DVKVTQSSRYLVKRTGEKVFLECVQDMDHENMFWYRQDPGLGLRLIYFSYDVKMKEKGDIPEGYSVSREKKERFSLILESASTNQTSMYLCASSRPTGVGGEKLFFGSGTQLSVL.

This rearrangement joins TRBV14 to TRBJ2-4; D possibly corresponds to TRBD2 (6 bases). The CDR3 has 17 amino acids. Germline lookup yields CDR1 SGHDN and CDR2 FVKESK. Trimming left V 1 base short and J 0 bases short, with 13 bases between. CDR3 sequence: CASSQAGGIRAKNIQYF. The DNA of the CDR3 is TGTGCCAGCAGCCAAGCAGGAGGGATTAGAGCCAAAAACATTCAGTACTTC.

This clone was found a few times. This chain joins TRBV20-1 and TRBJ2-3; tentatively, D is TRBD2 (5 bases). The CDR3 is 11 residues long. Trimming cost V 5 bases and J 5 bases, with 8 bases left between them. CDR1 and CDR2 from the germline V gene are DFQATT and SNEGSKA (reference sequence). In DNA, the CDR3 is TGCAGTGCTGTGAGGGAAGATACGCAGTATTTT. Its protein product is CSAVREDTQYF.

This clone was observed once. The chain combines TRBV30 with TRBJ2-7, with 7 bases aligning to TRBD2. The CDR3 covers 14 residues. V dropped 4 bases and J dropped 4; count of bases not matched to a gene: 10. Per the germline V gene, CDR1 is GTSNPN and CDR2 is SVGIG (reference sequence). The CDR3 DNA sequence: TGTGCCTGGACGCCGGGGAGGGGACCTTACGAGCAGTACTTC. Amino acid sequence: CAWTPGRGPYEQYF.

The rearrangement links TRBV27 to TRBJ2-3, with D possibly TRBD2 on 6 matching bases. Looked up from germline, CDR1 is MNHEY and CDR2 is SMNVEV (reference sequence). The CDR3 extends over 17 amino acids. Trimming shortened V by 4 bases and J by 2 bases, and 19 bases separated the two germline ends. CDR3 in DNA: TGTGCCAGCAGTTCCTTCCCCGCTAGCGATAACACAGATACGCAGTATTTT. This translates into CASSSFPASDNTDTQYF.

The chain uses TRBV18 and TRBJ2-3; weak D call: TRBD2 (6 bases). Trimming took off 3 bases at V and 2 bases at J, with 12 bases between the two ends. Germline assignment: CDR1 KGHSH and CDR2 LQKENI. The CDR3 covers 15 residues. The CDR3 nucleotides are TGTGCCAGCTCACCTACGGAGGGATACACAGATACGCAGTATTTT. Its protein is CASSPTEGYTDTQYF.

In the case of this clone: Germline and junction disagree at one end, which may indicate a read error. The chain is built from TRBV7-9 and TRBJ1-5; D gene ambiguous. The V gene's germline CDR1 is SEHNR and CDR2 FQNEAQ (reference sequence). CDR3 length: 12 residues. The CDR3 is CSSSPGFQPQHF. CDR3 nucleotide sequence: TGTTCCAGCAGCCCCGGGTTTCAGCCCCAGCATTTT.

The table lists this clone with a few counts. The rearrangement joins TRBV6-5 to TRBJ2-7, with TRBD1 matching over 9 bases. CDR1 is MNHEY and CDR2 is SVGAGI in the germline V gene. The CDR3 has 14 residues. V lost 6 bases and J lost 3; bases outside the gene matches: 6. The CDR3 spells CASRSGQGIYEQYF. CDR3 nucleotides: TGTGCCAGCAGATCGGGACAGGGTATCTACGAGCAGTACTTC.

This chain links TRBV29-1 with TRBJ2-1; 7 positions match TRBD2. CDR1 is SQVTM and CDR2 is ANQGSEA in the germline V gene. This CDR3 comprises 17 residues. The junction had 19 bases not matched to a gene; V was cut back by 8 bases and J by 3 bases. The CDR3 protein is CSPLAAGEVRFYNEQFF. The CDR3 bases are TGCAGCCCGTTGGCGGCGGGAGAAGTAAGGTTCTACAATGAGCAGTTCTTC.